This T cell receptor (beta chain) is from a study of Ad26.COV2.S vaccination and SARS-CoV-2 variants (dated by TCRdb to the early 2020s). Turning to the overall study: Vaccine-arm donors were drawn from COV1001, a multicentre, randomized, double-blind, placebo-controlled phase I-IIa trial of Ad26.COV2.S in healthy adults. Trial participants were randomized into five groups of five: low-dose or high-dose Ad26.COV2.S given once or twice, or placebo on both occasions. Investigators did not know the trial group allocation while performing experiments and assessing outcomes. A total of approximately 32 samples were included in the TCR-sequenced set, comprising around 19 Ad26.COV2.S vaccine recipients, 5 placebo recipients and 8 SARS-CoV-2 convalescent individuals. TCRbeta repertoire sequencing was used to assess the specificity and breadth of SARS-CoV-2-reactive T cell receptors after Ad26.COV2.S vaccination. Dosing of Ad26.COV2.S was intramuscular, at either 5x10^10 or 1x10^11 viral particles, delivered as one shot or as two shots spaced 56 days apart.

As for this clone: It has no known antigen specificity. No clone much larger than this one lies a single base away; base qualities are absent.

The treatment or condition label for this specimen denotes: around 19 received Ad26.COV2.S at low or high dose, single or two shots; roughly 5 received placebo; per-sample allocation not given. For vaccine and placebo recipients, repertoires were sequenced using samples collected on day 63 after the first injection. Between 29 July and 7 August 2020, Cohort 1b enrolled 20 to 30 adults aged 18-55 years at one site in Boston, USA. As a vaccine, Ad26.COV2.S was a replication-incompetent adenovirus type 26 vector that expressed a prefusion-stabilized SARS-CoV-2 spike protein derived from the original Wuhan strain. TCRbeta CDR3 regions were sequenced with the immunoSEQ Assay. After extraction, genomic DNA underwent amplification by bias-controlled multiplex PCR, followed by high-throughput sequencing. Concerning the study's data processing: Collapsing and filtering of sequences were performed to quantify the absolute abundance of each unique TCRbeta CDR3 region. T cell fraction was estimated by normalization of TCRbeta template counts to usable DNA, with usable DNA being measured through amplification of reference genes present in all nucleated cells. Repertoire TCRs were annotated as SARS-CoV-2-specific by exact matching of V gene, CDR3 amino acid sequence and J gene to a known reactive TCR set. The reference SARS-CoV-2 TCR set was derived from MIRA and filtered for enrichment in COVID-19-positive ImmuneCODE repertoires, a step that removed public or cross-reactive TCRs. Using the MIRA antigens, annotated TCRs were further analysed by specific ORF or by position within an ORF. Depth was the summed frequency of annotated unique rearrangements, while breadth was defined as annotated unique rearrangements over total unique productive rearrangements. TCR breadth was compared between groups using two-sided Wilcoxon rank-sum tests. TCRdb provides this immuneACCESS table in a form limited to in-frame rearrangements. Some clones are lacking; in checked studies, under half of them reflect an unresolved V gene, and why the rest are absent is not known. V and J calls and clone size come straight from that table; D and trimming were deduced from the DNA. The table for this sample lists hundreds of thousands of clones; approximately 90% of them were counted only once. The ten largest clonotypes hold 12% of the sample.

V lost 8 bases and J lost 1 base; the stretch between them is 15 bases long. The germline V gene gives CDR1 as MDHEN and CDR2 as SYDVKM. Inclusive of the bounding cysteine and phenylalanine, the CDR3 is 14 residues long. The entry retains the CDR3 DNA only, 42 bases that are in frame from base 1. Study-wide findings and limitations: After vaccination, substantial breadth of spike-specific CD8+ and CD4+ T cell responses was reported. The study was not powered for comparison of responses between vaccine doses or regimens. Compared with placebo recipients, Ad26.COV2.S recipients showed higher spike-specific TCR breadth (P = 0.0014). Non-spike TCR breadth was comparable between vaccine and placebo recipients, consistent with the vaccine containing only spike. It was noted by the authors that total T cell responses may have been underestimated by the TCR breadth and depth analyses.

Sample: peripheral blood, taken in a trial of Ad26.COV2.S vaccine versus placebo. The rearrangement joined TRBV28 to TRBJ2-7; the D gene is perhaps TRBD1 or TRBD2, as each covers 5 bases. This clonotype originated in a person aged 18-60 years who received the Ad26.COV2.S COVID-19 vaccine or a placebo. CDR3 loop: CASGGGHPSYEQYF. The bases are TGTGCCAGCGGAGGAGGACACCCTTCCTACGAGCAGTACTTC.